The 18 T cell receptor beta chains below come from one sample, sequenced in a study of T cell responses to AZD1222 COVID-19 vaccine. This table comes from immunoSEQ multiplex PCR, and its TCRdb copy is limited to in-frame clones, with some not included. The repertoire holds over 110,000 clones, around nine tenths seen once, with over 1.5% in the top ten. Specimen: peripheral blood, collected on day 0 of AZD1222 vaccination. Source of these receptors: an adult in good health.

The chain is built from TRBV5-1 and TRBJ2-7; TRBD1 aligns across 9 bases. Germline V CDR1 and CDR2: SGHRS, YFSETQ. This CDR3 spans 14 amino acids. After removal of 1 base from V and 3 bases from J, the junction contained 2 bases not matched to a gene. CDR3 bases: TGCGCCAGCAGCTTGACAGGGGGCCTCTACGAGCAGTACTTC. This sequence encodes CASSLTGGLYEQYF.

The chain combines TRBV16 with TRBJ2-7; D unclear. The V end lost 4 bases, the J end lost 4 bases, and 8 bases lay between the germline ends. Germline V gene data show CDR1 as KGHSY and CDR2 as FQNENV. The CDR3 totals 12 residues. The chain's CDR3 is CASSLLTYEQYF. CDR3 DNA: TGTGCCAGCAGCCTCCTCACTTACGAGCAGTACTTC.

The chain couples TRBV28 to TRBJ1-5; a weak D match, TRBD1 (5 bases). CDR1 is MDHEN and CDR2 is SYDVKM in the germline V gene. The CDR3 has 15 residues. V was cut by 6 bases and J by 4 bases, with 16 bases left in between. The CDR3 protein is CASSSPGTANQPQHF. The CDR3 nucleotides are TGTGCCAGCAGCTCCCCTGGGACGGCTAATCAGCCCCAGCATTTT.

This chain uses TRBV5-6 with TRBJ2-2; TRBD1 matches at 8 bases. This CDR3 has 16 amino acids. The V gene end was trimmed by 4 bases and the J gene end by 3 bases; junction bases not matched to a gene: 8. CDR1 is SGHDT, CDR2 YYEEEE, per germline. This CDR3 is CASSSMAGGYTGELFF. The CDR3 DNA reads TGTGCCAGCAGCAGTATGGCAGGGGGCTACACCGGGGAGCTGTTTTTT.

The chain joins TRBV6-6 to TRBJ1-1, with a possible D match to TRBD1 (5 bases). The length of the CDR3 is 13 residues. V was cut by 0 bases and J by 8 bases, with 10 bases left in between. The germline CDR1 and CDR2 sequences are MNHNY and SVGAGI (reference sequence). Here the CDR3 DNA reads TGTGCCAGCAGTTACTCGAGAGGGGAAGAAGCTTTCTTT. It is translated as CASSYSRGEEAFF.

The chain has TRBV9 and TRBJ1-1, with 8 bases identical to TRBD1. There are 12 residues in the CDR3. The trim removed 0 bases at V and 14 bases at J, leaving 6 bases unmatched. From germline, CDR1 is SGDLS and CDR2 YYNGEE. CDR3 amino acids: CASSVGQGMAFF. DNA for the CDR3: TGTGCCAGCAGCGTAGGACAGGGGATGGCCTTCTTT.

The genes are TRBV5-4 and TRBJ2-1; 7 nucleotides line up with TRBD1. From germline, CDR1 is SGHNT and CDR2 YYREEE (reference sequence). The CDR3 has 13 amino acids. J gave up 7 bases and V 3 bases, and 4 bases lay outside the gene matches. In DNA, the CDR3 is TGTGCCAGCAGCTCCGGACAGGATAATGAGCAGTTCTTC. Its protein is CASSSGQDNEQFF.

The chain links TRBV4-1 to TRBJ1-6, with D possibly being TRBD1 (5 bases). Germline CDR1 reads MGHRA; CDR2 reads YSYEKL. The CDR3 totals 16 residues. Trimming removed 1 base at V and 7 bases at J, with 14 bases between. CDR3 sequence: CASSQVHRLRNSPLHF. Here the CDR3 DNA reads TGCGCCAGCAGCCAAGTACACAGGCTGAGGAATTCACCCCTCCACTTT.

This chain connects TRBV11-2 to TRBJ2-1; D may correspond to TRBD1 or TRBD2 (6 bases each). The germline V gene encodes CDR1 SGHAT and CDR2 FQNNGV. This CDR3 is 15 amino acids long. V gave up 3 bases and J gave up 6 bases, with 15 bases separating them. CDR3 amino acids: CASSFGGRRGNEQFF. DNA for the CDR3: TGTGCCAGCAGCTTTGGGGGGCGTAGGGGCAATGAGCAGTTCTTC.

The rearrangement uses TRBV7-8 and TRBJ1-5; tentative D call: TRBD1 (6 bases). Germline CDR1 and CDR2: SGHVS and FQNEAQ. V gave up 5 bases and J gave up 4 bases, with 15 bases separating them. The length of the CDR3 is 15 residues. CDR3 sequence: CASSPDRSRNQPQHF. The CDR3 DNA follows: TGTGCCAGCAGCCCGGACAGATCTCGAAATCAGCCCCAGCATTTT.

Regarding this clone: Other DNA sequences in the sample encode the same CDR3. J is TRBJ1-1 and V is TRBV5-1; TRBD1 is a possible D gene (6 bases). The length of the CDR3 is 13 residues. V was trimmed by 2 bases and J by 1 base, leaving 6 bases between them. Germline CDR1 is SGHRS and CDR2 is YFSETQ. CDR3 sequence: CASSLGGNTEAFF. The CDR3 nucleotides read TGCGCCAGCAGCTTAGGGGGGAACACTGAAGCTTTCTTT.

The genes are TRBV10-2 and TRBJ1-6; D unclear. V lost 3 bases, J lost 9 bases, and 27 bases lay in between. The CDR3 has 19 amino acids. From germline, CDR1 is WSHSY and CDR2 SAAADI. CDR3 loop: CASSDSPLSVSGGISPLHF. Written as DNA, the CDR3 is TGCGCCAGCAGTGACTCGCCTCTCTCGGTATCGGGTGGAATTTCACCCCTCCACTTT.

J is TRBJ1-4 and V is TRBV5-1; the D is unclear. The CDR3 has 15 residues. Trimming took off 4 bases at V and 3 bases at J, with 13 bases between the two ends. Germline values: CDR1 SGHRS, CDR2 YFSETQ. The CDR3 DNA sequence: TGCGCCAGCAGCCCAAGGATAGGATCTAATGAAAAACTGTTTTTT. Translation gives CASSPRIGSNEKLFF.

V gene TRBV6-5 combines with J gene TRBJ2-7; 7 bases match TRBD1. The V and J ends lost 2 bases and 0 bases, in that order; junction bases with no gene match: 4. There are 15 residues in the CDR3. Germline CDR1 MNHEY, CDR2 SVGAGI. In nucleotides, the CDR3 is TGTGCCAGCAGTTACCGTGACAGGGACTCCTACGAGCAGTACTTC. It encodes CASSYRDRDSYEQYF.

This clone came up a few times. This chain links TRBV10-2 with TRBJ2-5, with D possibly being TRBD2 (6 bases). CDR3 length equals 13 residues. The V gene lost 6 bases and the J gene lost 0 bases, with 8 bases spanning the gap. The germline V gene has CDR1 WSHSY and CDR2 SAAADI. The CDR3 spells CASRGGYQETQYF. CDR3 nucleotide sequence: TGCGCCAGCAGGGGAGGCTACCAAGAGACCCAGTACTTC.

The CDR3 DNA sequence: TGTGCCAGCTCACCAACCGGGAGAGAGACCCAGTACTTC. Its protein is CASSPTGRETQYF. The rearrangement links TRBV18 to TRBJ2-5; perhaps TRBD2 as D (6 bases). Trimming left V 2 bases short and J 4 bases short, with 8 bases between. Germline CDR1 is KGHSH and CDR2 is LQKENI. The CDR3 is 13 amino acids.

The CDR3 loop is CASSLLQGSTGYTF. In DNA form, the CDR3 reads TGTGCCAGCAGCTTACTACAGGGGTCGACTGGCTACACCTTC. The chain links TRBV7-9 to TRBJ1-2; TRBD1 matches 7 bases. This CDR3 is 14 amino acids long. Looked up from germline, CDR1 is SEHNR and CDR2 is FQNEAQ (reference sequence). After removal of 2 bases from V and 7 bases from J, the junction contained 7 bases not matched to a gene.

V is TRBV6-5 and J is TRBJ2-7, with 8 bases identical to TRBD2. The V gene end was trimmed by 2 bases and the J gene end by 4 bases; junction bases not matched to a gene: 10. Germline V lookup: CDR1 MNHEY, CDR2 SVGAGI. This CDR3 comprises 16 residues. This chain's CDR3 is CASSYASGLGGYEQYF. The DNA of the CDR3 is TGTGCCAGCAGTTACGCCTCGGGACTAGGAGGTTACGAGCAGTACTTC.